One and the same sample provided the 20 T cell receptor beta chains below, sequenced in a study of T-cell memory formation after mild COVID-19. TCRdb re-called the 5' RACE reads through MiXCR, storing one row per CDR3 protein. The table shows some 440,000 distinct CDR3 sequences, with roughly 23% occurring only once. Sequencing was carried out using PBMCs or a T cell subset sorted from them (not recorded which). Every receptor here comes from an adult woman who had mild COVID-19 (a few samples of this study predate the infection). Cell type and time point are not known.

This clonotype was seen more than once but under ten times. The CDR3 coding sequence is TGCAGTGCTTACAGGGGGCCGGGCACTGAAGCTTTCTTT. It encodes CSAYRGPGTEAFF. The chain has TRBV20-1 and TRBJ1-1, with TRBD1 matching over 9 bases. This CDR3 region has 13 residues. CDR1 is DFQATT and CDR2 is SNEGSKA in the germline V gene (reference sequence). The V segment lost 5 bases and the J segment 4 bases; nucleotides outside the gene matches: 5.

The chain carries TRBV5-1 and TRBJ2-2, with unresolved D. Germline V gives CDR1 SGHRS, CDR2 YFSETQ. Trimming shortened V by 3 bases and J by 5 bases, and 14 bases separated the two germline ends. The CDR3 consists of 15 residues. The CDR3 region is CASSSNPSGTGELFF. CDR3 in DNA: TGCGCCAGCAGCTCCAACCCTAGTGGGACCGGGGAGCTGTTTTTT. Full variable domain (missing parts from reference TRBV5-1 and TRBJ2-2): KAGVTQTPRYLIKTRGQQVTLSCSPISGHRSVSWYQQTPGQGLQFLFEYFSETQRNKGNFPGRFSGRQFSNSRSEMNVSTLELGDSALYLCASSSNPSGTGELFFGEGSRLTVL.

The chain couples TRBV11-1 to TRBJ2-5; 9 bases align to TRBD1. CDR1 is SGHAT and CDR2 is FQDESV in the germline V gene (reference sequence). CDR3 length: 15 amino acids. The J segment lost 4 bases and the V segment lost 5 bases, leaving 8 bases of the junction unmatched. The CDR3 bases are TGTGCCAGCAGCCCGGACAGGGGTCTTAGAGAGACCCAGTACTTC. Translation gives CASSPDRGLRETQYF.

Regarding this clonotype: The junction shows a germline mismatch at one end, possibly a read error. This sequence joins TRBV12-3 or TRBV12-4 and TRBJ2-7; weak D call: TRBD1 (5 bases). This CDR3 has 14 amino acids. CDR3 DNA sequence: TGTGCAAGCAGTTTATGGGGCCCGGGTGGCAAGCAGTACTTC. Amino acid sequence: CASSLWGPGGKQYF.

The rearrangement uses TRBV12-3 or TRBV12-4 and TRBJ2-2, with TRBD1 matching 10 bases. With 5 bases clipped from V and 6 bases from J, the junction kept 9 bases outside the gene matches. The CDR3 is 16 residues long. CDR3 nucleotide sequence: TGTGCCAGCAGTCTAGACAGGGGGCGAGGGTCCGGGGAGCTGTTTTTT. Encoded protein: CASSLDRGRGSGELFF.

This chain connects TRBV30 to TRBJ2-2, with 11 bases matching TRBD2. V shed 2 bases and J 4 bases; nucleotides not matched to a gene: 3. The CDR3 is 15 amino acids. The germline V gene encodes CDR1 GTSNPN and CDR2 SVGIG (reference sequence). The CDR3 region is CAWSRGLAVTGELFF. The CDR3 region has the DNA TGTGCCTGGAGTAGGGGACTAGCGGTCACCGGGGAGCTGTTTTTT. Together with reference TRBV30 and TRBJ2-2, the CDR3 gives the full variable domain: SQTIHQWPATLVQPVGSPLSLECTVEGTSNPNLYWYRQAAGRGLQLLFYSVGIGQISSEVPQNLSASRPQDRQFILSSKKLLLSDSGFYLCAWSRGLAVTGELFFGEGSRLTVL.

This clonotype came up a few times. The V gene is TRBV4-3, the J gene TRBJ2-3; D assignment may be TRBD1 or TRBD2 (5 bases each). Between the trimmed V and J ends, which lost 1 base and 8 bases, there was a span of 16 bases. CDR1 is LGHNA and CDR2 is YSLEER in the germline V gene. This CDR3 spans 15 amino acids. CDR3 bases: TGCGCCAGCAGCCAAGGAAGGGGCGCGCGGGCTACGCAGTATTTT. Amino acids: CASSQGRGARATQYF.

This clonotype occurred a few times. The chain has TRBV5-1 and TRBJ2-1; 12 bases agree with TRBD2. The CDR3 spans 14 residues. Germline V lookup: CDR1 SGHRS, CDR2 YFSETQ. J lost 12 bases, V lost 2 bases, and 6 bases had no gene match. The CDR3 sequence is CASSLRTSGAGQFF. CDR3 DNA sequence: TGCGCCAGCAGCTTACGGACTAGCGGGGCGGGGCAGTTCTTC.

The chain recombines TRBV20-1 with TRBJ2-3; a weak D match, TRBD2 (5 bases). V lost 8 bases, J lost 2 bases, and 17 bases lay in between. The CDR3 has 14 amino acids. Germline assignment: CDR1 DFQATT and CDR2 SNEGSKA (reference sequence). As DNA, the CDR3 is TGCAGTCTCGGGGAAGCCGGGATCACAGATACGCAGTATTTT. Its protein is CSLGEAGITDTQYF.

CDR3 nucleotide sequence: TGTGCCAGTACCCTCAGGGGTTGGGACACTGAAGCTTTCTTT. Translating it yields CASTLRGWDTEAFF. The chain is built from TRBV19 and TRBJ1-1; the D gene is possibly TRBD1 (6 bases). The CDR3 has 14 amino acids. V lost 7 bases and J 3 bases, leaving 15 bases between the germline ends. Germline values: CDR1 LNHDA, CDR2 SQIVND (reference sequence).

This clonotype turned up a few times. This chain connects TRBV7-9 to TRBJ2-7; D gene ambiguous. The germline V and J ends were trimmed by 5 bases and 6 bases, with 8 bases remaining between them. This CDR3 contains 11 residues. Germline V gene lookup returns CDR1 SEHNR and CDR2 FQNEAQ (reference sequence). In nucleotides, the CDR3 is TGTGCCAGCAGCGAAAGCCGCGAGCAGTACTTC. The encoded protein is CASSESREQYF.

The V call is TRBV14, the J call TRBJ2-2; tentatively, D is TRBD1 or TRBD2 (5 bases each). Germline CDR1 reads SGHDN; CDR2 reads FVKESK. V was pared by 4 bases and J by 1 base, with 19 bases between. The CDR3 is made up of 18 amino acids. DNA of the CDR3: TGTGCCAGCAGCCTCCCAAGGGGAGCGGCTCTGAACACCGGGGAGCTGTTTTTT. Residues: CASSLPRGAALNTGELFF.

Ten or more counts support this clonotype. The rearrangement links TRBV7-9 to TRBJ2-2; no definite D call. This CDR3 region has 14 residues. CDR1 SEHNR and CDR2 FQNEAQ come from the germline V gene (reference sequence). Deletions cut 3 bases from V and 1 base from J, with 6 bases between. The CDR3: CASSFRMNTGELFF. The CDR3 nucleotides are TGTGCCAGCAGCTTCCGGATGAACACCGGGGAGCTGTTTTTT. Looking up the rest from reference TRBV7-9 and TRBJ2-2 gives the full variable domain: DTGVSQNPRHKITKRGQNVTFRCDPISEHNRLYWYRQTLGQGPEFLTYFQNEAQLEKSRLLSDRFSAERPKGSFSTLEIQRTEQGDSAMYLCASSFRMNTGELFFGEGSRLTVL.

This clonotype came up a few times. The chain joins TRBV12-3 or TRBV12-4 to TRBJ2-5; D gene unclear. The CDR3 spans 15 residues. Trimming pared 8 bases from V and 0 bases from J, leaving 16 bases between. CDR3 in amino acids: CASDYTDTNQETQYF. Here the CDR3 DNA reads TGTGCCAGCGATTACACCGACACAAACCAAGAGACCCAGTACTTC.

This chain links TRBV24-1 with TRBJ2-1, with D possibly being TRBD1 (6 bases). The CDR3 loop spans 16 amino acids. The V end lost 5 bases, the J end lost 5 bases, and 18 bases lay between the germline ends. Looked up from germline, CDR1 is KGHDR and CDR2 is SFDVKD. CDR3 sequence: CATSAPGRGKDNEQFF. The CDR3 region has the DNA TGTGCCACCAGTGCCCCTGGCAGGGGAAAGGACAATGAGCAGTTCTTC.

This clonotype has just a few counts. The V and J genes are TRBV6-1 and TRBJ2-1; TRBD1 agrees at 8 bases. With V trimmed by 5 bases and J by 6 bases, 9 bases remained unmatched. There are 15 residues in the CDR3. Germline CDR1 and CDR2: MNHNS and SASEGT. CDR3 loop: CASSSVQGASNEQFF. The CDR3 DNA reads TGTGCCAGCAGTTCAGTCCAGGGGGCGAGCAATGAGCAGTTCTTC.

V and J are TRBV21-1 and TRBJ1-2; the table's D call, TRBD1, has no DNA check behind it. TRBV21-1 is deemed a pseudogene. The CDR3 runs to 16 residues. CDR3 sequence (DNA): TGTGCCAGCAGCAAAGGGAGACAGGGGTTTAACTATGGCTACACCTTC. The encoded protein is CASSKGRQGFNYGYTF.

This clonotype was counted a few times. The V gene is TRBV4-1, the J gene TRBJ1-2; the D is unclear. This CDR3 is built from 15 residues. V was shortened by 0 bases and J by 7 bases, with 15 bases between the two germline ends. The germline V gene has CDR1 MGHRA and CDR2 YSYEKL. The CDR3 region is CASSQENFMLSGYTF. The CDR3 nucleotides are TGCGCCAGCAGCCAAGAGAATTTTATGCTGAGTGGCTACACCTTC.

This clonotype occurred a few times. The chain couples TRBV20-1 to TRBJ2-5; TRBD1 matches at 9 bases. Germline CDR1 reads DFQATT; CDR2 reads SNEGSKA (reference sequence). Trimming took 2 bases from V and 4 from J; bases not matched to a gene: 8. CDR3 length equals 15 residues. CDR3 bases: TGCAGTGCTAGACATCTCGGACAGGGGCCAGAGACCCAGTACTTC. The encoded protein is CSARHLGQGPETQYF.

This clonotype came up a few times. The V and J genes are TRBV7-9 and TRBJ2-5, with 8 bases identical to TRBD1. The ends lost 4 bases at V and 3 bases at J; junction bases unmatched: 13. The CDR3 runs to 17 residues. Germline V CDR1 and CDR2: SEHNR, FQNEAQ (reference sequence). Here the CDR3 DNA reads TGTGCCAGCAGCTCCCGACCGGGACAGGCAGTCAAAGAGACCCAGTACTTC. Encoded protein: CASSSRPGQAVKETQYF.